These 30 T cell receptor beta chains originate from one sample sequenced in a study of cytomegalovirus exposure and HLA in healthy donors. Primers: 60 Vbeta forward and 13 Jbeta reverse. Libraries were prepared by immunoSEQ multiplex PCR; TCRdb keeps only in-frame clonotypes and omits some of them. The sample lists tens of thousands of clones; around 66% were seen once. The sequenced material came from PBMCs. Receptors were obtained from a woman between 40 and 55 years old in good health and CMV-seropositive.

In its sample, this clone was seen once. The V gene is TRBV28, the J gene TRBJ1-1; TRBD1 is a possible D gene (6 bases). With 3 bases removed from V and 7 bases from J, the gap between germline ends came to 15 bases. Germline CDR1 MDHEN, CDR2 SYDVKM. This CDR3 has 14 amino acids. DNA of the CDR3: TGTGCCAGCAGTTTTTGGGGGCGAGGAATTGAAGCTTTCTTT. Amino acid sequence: CASSFWGRGIEAFF.

The sample holds a few counts of this clone. The chain couples TRBV19 to TRBJ1-5, with a tentative D call TRBD1 (5 bases). V was clipped by 7 bases and J by 6 bases, with 13 bases between them. The CDR3 runs 13 residues. CDR1 and CDR2 (germline): LNHDA, SQIVND (reference sequence). The CDR3 nucleotides read TGTGCCAGTAACATAGGGGTGAGTCAGCCCCAGCATTTT. This sequence encodes CASNIGVSQPQHF.

V gene TRBV5-1 combines with J gene TRBJ2-1, with TRBD2 matching over 8 bases. Germline lookup yields CDR1 SGHRS and CDR2 YFSETQ. V shed 4 bases, J shed 7 bases, and the junction held 13 bases outside the gene matches. The CDR3 is 16 amino acids. This CDR3 is CASSPNPGGRSNEQFF. In DNA form, the CDR3 reads TGCGCCAGCAGCCCGAATCCTGGCGGGAGGTCTAATGAGCAGTTCTTC. The entire variable domain, with the rest obtained from reference TRBV5-1 and TRBJ2-1, is as follows: KAGVTQTPRYLIKTRGQQVTLSCSPISGHRSVSWYQQTPGQGLQFLFEYFSETQRNKGNFPGRFSGRQFSNSRSEMNVSTLELGDSALYLCASSPNPGGRSNEQFFGPGTRLTVL.

The CDR3 nucleotides are TGTGCCAGCAGCAGCGGGAGTACGGGCGAGCAGTACTTC. Translating gives CASSSGSTGEQYF. The V call is TRBV7-2, the J call TRBJ2-7; 8 bases are shared with TRBD2. The trim removed 5 bases at V and 6 bases at J, leaving 6 bases unmatched. In germline, CDR1 is SGHTA, CDR2 FQGNSA. This CDR3 spans 13 amino acids.

This chain joins TRBV5-1 and TRBJ2-3, with 15 bases identical to TRBD2. The CDR3 is made up of 16 amino acids. The germline gives CDR1 SGHRS, CDR2 YFSETQ. Trimming at V came to 4 bases and at J to 5 bases, leaving 5 bases not matched to a gene. Written as DNA, the CDR3 is TGCGCCAGCAGCGCAAGGACTAGCGGGAGGGGAGATACGCAGTATTTT. Its protein product is CASSARTSGRGDTQYF.

This clone was observed a few times. The gene calls are TRBV27 and TRBJ1-2; 8 bases are a match to TRBD1. Germline values: CDR1 MNHEY, CDR2 SMNVEV (reference sequence). The trim removed 0 bases at V and 6 bases at J, leaving 9 bases unmatched. The CDR3 contains 16 residues. CDR3 loop: CASSLSAQGAINGYTF. The CDR3 DNA follows: TGTGCCAGCAGTTTATCCGCGCAGGGGGCTATCAATGGCTACACCTTC.

The gene calls are TRBV4-3 and TRBJ2-7, with a weak D call TRBD2 (6 bases). The CDR3 runs 15 residues. Germline V CDR1 and CDR2: LGHNA, YSLEER. V was pared by 2 bases and J by 1 base, with 12 bases between. Here the CDR3 reads CASSQFSAGSYEQYF. The CDR3 nucleotides read TGCGCCAGCAGCCAATTTTCCGCGGGGTCCTACGAGCAGTACTTC.

This chain links TRBV6-5 with TRBJ2-7, with 8 nucleotides matching TRBD2. Germline V gene data show CDR1 as MNHEY and CDR2 as SVGAGI. The CDR3 runs 13 residues. The V gene end was trimmed by 6 bases and the J gene end by 4 bases; junction bases not matched to a gene: 5. CDR3 nucleotides: TGTGCCAGCAGAGGGACTAGTAAGTACGAGCAGTACTTC. It is translated as CASRGTSKYEQYF.

The V and J genes are TRBV4-3 and TRBJ2-1; D is perhaps TRBD2 (5 bases). CDR1 and CDR2 (germline): LGHNA, YSLEER. Trimming took off 0 bases at V and 10 bases at J, with 16 bases between the two ends. The CDR3 has 15 amino acids. The CDR3 sequence: CASSQERLGAGEQFF. The CDR3 bases are TGCGCCAGCAGCCAAGAAAGGCTGGGAGCAGGCGAGCAGTTCTTC.

The gene calls are TRBV9 and TRBJ1-4, with unresolved D. CDR3 length equals 13 residues. Trimming pared 2 bases from V and 8 bases from J, leaving 10 bases between. Germline lookup yields CDR1 SGDLS and CDR2 YYNGEE. The CDR3 loop reads CASSVGPGEKLFF. The CDR3 DNA reads TGTGCCAGCAGCGTCGGCCCGGGGGAAAAACTGTTTTTT.

The chain recombines TRBV7-9 with TRBJ2-7, with TRBD1 matching over 10 bases. Germline assignment: CDR1 SEHNR and CDR2 FQNEAQ (reference sequence). The CDR3 has 16 amino acids. Unmatched junction bases numbered 9, after V lost 2 bases and J lost 5 bases. The CDR3 coding sequence is TGTGCCAGCAGCTTACAGAGGGGACAGGGGTCTGACGAGCAGTACTTC. Protein: CASSLQRGQGSDEQYF.

This clone was seen once. The same CDR3 also results from other DNA sequences found in this sample. This rearrangement joins TRBV6-5 to TRBJ2-7; perhaps TRBD1 as D (5 bases). Trimming stripped 6 bases from V and 2 bases from J, with 8 bases between. CDR3 length: 12 residues. Germline lookup yields CDR1 MNHEY and CDR2 SVGAGI. The CDR3 DNA sequence: TGTGCCAGCAGGACAGTGACCTACGAGCAGTACTTC. Translated: CASRTVTYEQYF.

CDR3 amino acids: CASNVDNSSPRPGYTF. The CDR3 DNA is TGTGCCAGCAACGTAGACAATTCGAGCCCGAGACCTGGCTACACCTTC. The chain combines TRBV28 with TRBJ1-2; D unclear. V was cut by 7 bases and J by 7 bases, with 25 bases left in between. The CDR3 covers 16 residues. The V gene's germline CDR1 is MDHEN and CDR2 SYDVKM.

The chain employs TRBV25-1 and TRBJ2-1, with 7 bases that match TRBD1. There are 14 residues in the CDR3. V was pared by 5 bases and J by 7 bases, with 8 bases of the junction left unmatched. The germline CDR1 and CDR2 sequences are MGHDK and SYGVNS. The DNA for the CDR3 is TGTGCCAGCAGTCGTGACAGGGTCATGAATGAGCAGTTCTTC. Translated: CASSRDRVMNEQFF.

CDR3 bases: TGCGCCAGCAGCGGGACAGGGGATAACACTGAAGCTTTCTTT. Encoded protein: CASSGTGDNTEAFF. The chain employs TRBV5-1 and TRBJ1-1; TRBD1 matches 10 bases. V shed 4 bases, J shed 2 bases, and the junction held 2 bases outside the gene matches. The CDR3 runs 14 residues. Germline values: CDR1 SGHRS, CDR2 YFSETQ.

The chain has TRBV4-2 and TRBJ2-3; a possible D gene is TRBD2 (7 bases). Germline V gene data show CDR1 as LGHNA and CDR2 as YNFKEQ. Trimming took 3 bases from V and 4 from J, leaving 11 bases between them. The CDR3 contains 14 residues. The CDR3 loop is CASSQGGGADTQYF. The DNA for the CDR3 is TGTGCCAGCAGCCAGGGCGGGGGCGCAGATACGCAGTATTTT.

The genes are TRBV2 and TRBJ1-1; no definite D call. The CDR3 loop spans 14 amino acids. Germline V CDR1 and CDR2: SNHLY, FYNNEI. V lost 4 bases, J lost 4 bases, and 13 bases lay in between. The CDR3 spells CASSVEWGGTEAFF. DNA for the CDR3: TGTGCCAGCAGTGTAGAGTGGGGAGGCACTGAAGCTTTCTTT. The full variable domain, in which reference TRBV2 and TRBJ1-1 provide the parts outside the CDR3, is EPEVTQTPSHQVTQMGQEVILRCVPISNHLYFYWYRQILGQKVEFLVSFYNNEISEKSEIFDDQFSVERPDGSNFTLKIRSTKLEDSAMYFCASSVEWGGTEAFFGQGTRLTVV.

This clone has a single count. The V and J genes are TRBV7-2 and TRBJ2-1, with TRBD2 matching over 8 bases. CDR3 length: 15 amino acids. Germline V gene lookup returns CDR1 SGHTA and CDR2 FQGNSA. V trimming: 1 base; J trimming: 4 bases; junction bases outside the gene matches: 3. CDR3 coding DNA: TGTGCCAGCAGCTTAGTAGCGGGAAGATACAATGAGCAGTTCTTC. Translation gives CASSLVAGRYNEQFF.

The chain uses TRBV18 and TRBJ2-5; weak D call: TRBD1 (6 bases). The V gene's germline CDR1 is KGHSH and CDR2 LQKENI. V was pared by 6 bases and J by 8 bases, with 16 bases between. The CDR3 consists of 13 residues. The CDR3 reads CASSSGQPITQYF. The CDR3 DNA reads as TGTGCCAGCTCCTCCGGACAGCCAATAACCCAGTACTTC.

The gene calls are TRBV27 and TRBJ2-3; possibly TRBD2 for D (6 bases). In germline, CDR1 is MNHEY, CDR2 SMNVEV (reference sequence). The length of the CDR3 is 16 residues. The V gene lost 0 bases and the J gene lost 0 bases, with 10 bases spanning the gap. The CDR3, as DNA: TGTGCCAGCAGTTTATCGGTTAGCGGAAGCACAGATACGCAGTATTTT. Amino acid sequence: CASSLSVSGSTDTQYF.

The chain links TRBV5-6 to TRBJ2-5; weak D call: TRBD2 (5 bases). The length of the CDR3 is 14 residues. The germline CDR1 and CDR2 sequences are SGHDT and YYEEEE. The V end lost 2 bases, the J end lost 4 bases, and 12 bases lay between the germline ends. CDR3: CASSLTSAGETQYF. The DNA of the CDR3 is TGTGCCAGCAGCTTAACTAGTGCTGGAGAGACCCAGTACTTC.

This chain connects TRBV21-1 to TRBJ2-7; no check of the table's D call, TRBD1, against the DNA was made. TRBV21-1 is shown as a pseudogene. This CDR3 is 16 amino acids long. Written as DNA, the CDR3 is TGTGCCAGCAGTACCACAGTAGGGACAGGGGAGAGCGAGCAGTACTTC. Translating gives CASSTTVGTGESEQYF.

V usage is TRBV4-3 and J usage is TRBJ1-2, with D perhaps TRBD1 (5 bases). This CDR3 is 15 amino acids long. V was trimmed by 0 bases and J by 6 bases, leaving 14 bases between them. From germline, CDR1 is LGHNA and CDR2 YSLEER. CDR3 region: CASSQDRGGWNGYTF. DNA of the CDR3: TGCGCCAGCAGCCAAGATCGGGGGGGTTGGAATGGCTACACCTTC.

The chain is built from TRBV4-3 and TRBJ1-1; 8 nucleotides line up with TRBD1. Germline trimming cut 0 bases from V and 5 bases from J; bases unmatched to any gene: 5. The germline V gene has CDR1 LGHNA and CDR2 YSLEER. This CDR3 contains 15 residues. CDR3 region: CASSQERTGWTEAFF. The CDR3 coding sequence is TGCGCCAGCAGCCAAGAGCGGACAGGGTGGACTGAAGCTTTCTTT.

V is TRBV4-2 and J is TRBJ1-2; no definite D call. Per the germline V gene, CDR1 is LGHNA and CDR2 is YNFKEQ. V was shortened by 0 bases and J by 7 bases, with 6 bases between the two germline ends. The length of the CDR3 is 12 residues. CDR3 amino acids: CASSQDGAGYTF. The CDR3 DNA sequence: TGTGCCAGCAGCCAAGACGGAGCTGGCTACACCTTC.

This chain uses TRBV7-9 with TRBJ1-2, with D tentatively TRBD1 (6 bases). This CDR3 comprises 13 residues. Germline V gene data show CDR1 as SEHNR and CDR2 as FQNEAQ (reference sequence). V shed 5 bases and J shed 2 bases, with 9 bases lying between them. The CDR3 spells CASSNRENYGYTF. Written as DNA, the CDR3 is TGTGCCAGCAGCAACAGGGAAAACTATGGCTACACCTTC.

The chain recombines TRBV19 with TRBJ1-1, with a weak D call TRBD1 (5 bases). Trimming removed 4 bases at V and 4 bases at J, with 16 bases between. The CDR3 has 15 amino acids. Germline V gene lookup returns CDR1 LNHDA and CDR2 SQIVND (reference sequence). DNA of the CDR3: TGTGCCAGTAGTACCGCCTGGGGAGGGACCACTGAAGCTTTCTTT. This encodes CASSTAWGGTTEAFF. The whole variable domain, remainder taken from reference TRBV19 and TRBJ1-1, is DGGITQSPKYLFRKEGQNVTLSCEQNLNHDAMYWYRQDPGQGLRLIYYSQIVNDFQKGDIAEGYSVSREKKESFPLTVTSAQKNPTAFYLCASSTAWGGTTEAFFGQGTRLTVV.

CDR3 nucleotide sequence: TGTGCCAGCAGTCCTCGCCGGGACTCCTACAATGAGCAGTTCTTC. Encoded protein: CASSPRRDSYNEQFF. The chain couples TRBV9 to TRBJ2-1; possible D gene TRBD2, 5 bases. V dropped 5 bases and J dropped 0 bases, with 12 bases sitting between them. CDR1 SGDLS and CDR2 YYNGEE come from the germline V gene. The CDR3 sequence is 15 residues long.

In the case of this clone: Within the sample, other DNA sequences also encode this same CDR3. The chain links TRBV15 to TRBJ2-7; D may be TRBD1 (5 bases). The V gene lost 1 base and the J gene lost 0 bases, with 7 bases spanning the gap. Germline CDR1 is LNHNV and CDR2 is YYDKDF (reference sequence). CDR3 length: 14 amino acids. The CDR3 DNA sequence: TGTGCCACCAGCAGAGGCGACAGCTCCTACGAGCAGTACTTC. Amino acid sequence: CATSRGDSSYEQYF.

The rearrangement links TRBV4-3 to TRBJ2-5; 10 bases map to TRBD1. Germline loops: CDR1 LGHNA, CDR2 YSLEER. The V segment lost 5 bases and the J segment 3 bases; nucleotides outside the gene matches: 3. CDR3 length: 14 amino acids. For the CDR3, the DNA is TGCGCCAGCAGCATAGGACAGGGGGAAGAGACCCAGTACTTC. Translated: CASSIGQGEETQYF.